This is a list of T cell receptor beta chains from one sample in a study of cytotoxic CD8 clonotypes in ibrutinib-treated CLL. TCRdb keeps only in-frame clones here, not all; method: immunoSEQ multiplex PCR. Of about 140,000 clones detected, 60% to 85% appear once; the ten largest clones hold 25% to 30%. Sequencing used PBMCs, obtained after 12 months of ibrutinib treatment. Every receptor here comes from a human donor with chronic lymphocytic leukemia. Each CDR3 is given with its conserved first and last residue. The D gene is left open where the match is weak. Clone size appears in some rows only: once, few, many, or a class for an expanded clone.

>-|TRBJ2-7|TRBD1|TRBV14
CASSRGQGAVYEQYF
TGTGCCAGCAGCAGGGGACAGGGGGCTGTTTACGAGCAGTACTTC
>-|TRBJ2-7|TRBD1|TRBV18
CASSPDGPGTGKGEQYF
TGTGCCAGCTCACCAGACGGACCCGGGACAGGGAAAGGCGAGCAGTACTTC
>-|TRBJ1-1|-|TRBV27
CASSLKGTEAFF
TGTGCCAGCAGTCTCAAGGGCACTGAAGCTTTCTTT
>-|TRBJ1-1|-|TRBV12-5
CASGPGPGYTEAFF
TGTGCTAGTGGCCCGGGGCCGGGCTACACTGAAGCTTTCTTT
>-|TRBJ2-3|-|TRBV23-1
CASSQSSGVSTDTQYF
TGCGCCAGCAGTCAATCGTCGGGGGTCAGCACAGATACGCAGTATTTT
>-|TRBJ2-3|TRBD2|TRBV5-6
CASSLETSGGRTDTQYF
TGTGCCAGCAGCTTGGAGACTAGCGGGGGCCGTACAGATACGCAGTATTTT
>-|TRBJ2-7|TRBD1|TRBV6-1
CASSENWDSTYEQYF
TGTGCCAGCAGTGAAAACTGGGACAGTACCTACGAGCAGTACTTC
>few|TRBJ1-5|-|TRBV5-1
CASSAGGKDQPQHF
TGCGCCAGCAGCGCCGGGGGCAAGGATCAGCCCCAGCATTTT
>-|TRBJ2-2|TRBD1|TRBV29-1
CSVVYVGQGNTGELFF
TGCAGCGTTGTCTATGTGGGACAGGGGAACACCGGGGAGCTGTTTTTT
>-|TRBJ2-7|-|TRBV19
CASSMPGGFVEQYF
TGTGCCAGTAGTATGCCTGGGGGCTTTGTCGAGCAGTACTTC
>-|TRBJ1-1|-|TRBV10-3
CAISDGNEAFF
TGTGCCATCAGTGACGGGAATGAAGCTTTCTTT
>-|TRBJ1-2|TRBD1|TRBV19
CASRVPGQANYGYTF
TGTGCCAGTAGAGTCCCGGGACAGGCTAACTATGGCTACACCTTC
>-|TRBJ1-1|-|TRBV28
CASSFGEVPEAFF
TGTGCCAGCAGTTTTGGGGAAGTTCCTGAAGCTTTCTTT
>-|TRBJ2-6|TRBD1|TRBV6-5
CASSSGGAGANVLTF
TGTGCCAGCAGTTCAGGGGGCGCTGGGGCCAACGTCCTGACTTTC
>-|TRBJ2-7|-|TRBV11-2
CASSLVGRPYEQYF
TGTGCCAGCAGCTTAGTGGGCAGACCCTACGAGCAGTACTTC